A single sample gave rise to the 28 T cell receptor beta chains below, sequenced in a study of T cell responses to AZD1222 COVID-19 vaccine. The method was immunoSEQ multiplex PCR; TCRdb's version includes in-frame clones alone and lacks a portion of them. The sample lists about 120,000 clones; roughly 89% were seen once. Here the sequenced sample was peripheral blood, taken on day 0 of AZD1222 vaccination. These receptors originate from an adult in good health.

In nucleotides, the CDR3 is TGTGCCAGCAGCAGGGGGTCAGGGGGTCAGCCCCAGCATTTT. Its translation is CASSRGSGGQPQHF. The V call is TRBV7-9, the J call TRBJ1-5, with 7 bases aligning to TRBD1. The CDR3 runs 14 residues. CDR1 and CDR2 from the germline V gene are SEHNR and FQNEAQ (reference sequence). The V and J ends lost 5 bases and 6 bases, in that order; junction bases with no gene match: 7.

This sequence joins TRBV6-2 or TRBV6-3 and TRBJ1-6, with TRBD1 matching 8 bases. The CDR3 length is 15 residues. From germline, CDR1 is MNHEY and CDR2 SVGEGT. Trimming took 6 bases from V and 5 from J; bases not matched to a gene: 6. The CDR3 sequence is CASSPDRANNSPLHF. DNA of the CDR3: TGTGCCAGCAGCCCGGACAGGGCGAATAATTCACCCCTCCACTTT.

This clone came up once. The V call is TRBV19, the J call TRBJ1-1; D unclear. Germline V gene lookup returns CDR1 LNHDA and CDR2 SQIVND (reference sequence). The CDR3 runs 16 residues. V dropped 3 bases and J dropped 1 base, with 15 bases sitting between them. In DNA form, the CDR3 reads TGTGCCAGTAGTATTCGCCGATCGGCCCAGAACACTGAAGCTTTCTTT. As protein: CASSIRRSAQNTEAFF.

The chain carries TRBV25-1 and TRBJ1-4, with D hard to call. The germline gives CDR1 MGHDK, CDR2 SYGVNS. Trimming cost V 3 bases and J 2 bases, with 7 bases left between them. This CDR3 is built from 14 residues. The chain's CDR3 is CASSEGPTNEKLFF. CDR3 coding DNA: TGTGCCAGCAGTGAGGGCCCGACTAATGAAAAACTGTTTTTT.

V is TRBV12-3 or TRBV12-4 and J is TRBJ1-1, with D uncertain. Trimming shortened V by 7 bases and J by 3 bases, and 12 bases separated the two germline ends. CDR3 length: 13 amino acids. CDR3 in amino acids: CASNILEDTEAFF. CDR3 DNA sequence: TGTGCCAGCAACATCCTGGAAGACACTGAAGCTTTCTTT.

V and J are TRBV6-5 and TRBJ2-7; TRBD1 might be the D (6 bases). This CDR3 is built from 15 residues. The V gene's germline CDR1 is MNHEY and CDR2 SVGAGI. Trimming pared 5 bases from V and 0 bases from J, leaving 14 bases between. The CDR3 loop is CASSRWTEHSYEQYF. In DNA form, the CDR3 reads TGTGCCAGCAGTCGTTGGACAGAGCACTCCTACGAGCAGTACTTC.

This chain uses TRBV6-5 with TRBJ2-2; 7 positions match TRBD1. This CDR3 is 15 amino acids long. The V and J ends lost 5 bases and 6 bases, in that order; junction bases with no gene match: 9. The germline V gene has CDR1 MNHEY and CDR2 SVGAGI. The CDR3, as DNA: TGTGCCAGCAGTCCCCCCGGGACAGTAGCCGGGGAGCTGTTTTTT. Protein: CASSPPGTVAGELFF.

This clone was observed a few times. The chain combines TRBV7-7 with TRBJ2-3; D remains unclear. The CDR3 is 13 amino acids. V was shortened by 5 bases and J by 4 bases, with 10 bases between the two germline ends. Germline-derived CDR1 and CDR2 are SSHAT and FNYEAQ (reference sequence). CDR3 protein: CASSIRVADTQYF. CDR3 in DNA: TGTGCCAGCAGCATTCGGGTAGCAGATACGCAGTATTTT.

The genes are TRBV7-2 and TRBJ1-1, with D possibly being TRBD1 (5 bases). Per germline, CDR1 SGHTA and CDR2 FQGNSA. The CDR3 runs 15 residues. The V end was cut by 4 bases, the J end by 1 base, with 13 bases between. This chain's CDR3 is CASSSQGFGNTEAFF. As DNA, the CDR3 is TGTGCCAGCAGCTCTCAGGGCTTCGGGAACACTGAAGCTTTCTTT.

The V and J genes are TRBV7-8 and TRBJ2-2; D is ambiguous. The V gene lost 4 bases and the J gene lost 1 base, with 4 bases spanning the gap. CDR1 is SGHVS, CDR2 FQNEAQ, per germline. The CDR3 runs 13 residues. CDR3 amino acids: CASSYQNTGELFF. CDR3 nucleotide sequence: TGTGCCAGCAGCTATCAGAACACCGGGGAGCTGTTTTTT. Together with reference TRBV7-8 and TRBJ2-2, the CDR3 gives the full variable domain: GAGVSQSPRYKVAKRGQDVALRCDPISGHVSLFWYQQALGQGPEFLTYFQNEAQLDKSGLPSDRFFAERPEGSVSTLKIQRTQQEDSAVYLCASSYQNTGELFFGEGSRLTVL.

This rearrangement joins TRBV5-1 to TRBJ2-1; the match to TRBD2 covers 11 bases. J was trimmed by 2 bases and V by 8 bases; bases with no gene match: 3. Per germline, CDR1 SGHRS and CDR2 YFSETQ. This CDR3 region has 14 residues. The CDR3: CASSTSGTYNEQFF. The DNA of the CDR3 is TGCGCCAGTTCGACTAGCGGGACCTACAATGAGCAGTTCTTC.

The chain has TRBV20-1 and TRBJ1-1; D is possibly TRBD1 (6 bases). Trimming left V 6 bases short and J 5 bases short, with 10 bases between. CDR3 length equals 11 residues. In germline, CDR1 is DFQATT, CDR2 SNEGSKA (reference sequence). In nucleotides, the CDR3 is TGCAGTGCAGCAGGGGCAACTGAAGCTTTCTTT. Encoded protein: CSAAGATEAFF.

The chain has TRBV5-1 and TRBJ2-2; no clear D gene. The germline gives CDR1 SGHRS, CDR2 YFSETQ. Trimming removed 1 base from V and 5 bases from J, with 12 bases in between. The CDR3 has 15 amino acids. In DNA, the CDR3 is TGCGCCAGCAGCTTGTACGACCCCATAACCGGGGAGCTGTTTTTT. Translating it yields CASSLYDPITGELFF. Looking up the rest from reference TRBV5-1 and TRBJ2-2 gives the full variable domain: KAGVTQTPRYLIKTRGQQVTLSCSPISGHRSVSWYQQTPGQGLQFLFEYFSETQRNKGNFPGRFSGRQFSNSRSEMNVSTLELGDSALYLCASSLYDPITGELFFGEGSRLTVL.

This sequence joins TRBV5-1 and TRBJ2-5, with TRBD1 matching 7 bases. Germline loops: CDR1 SGHRS, CDR2 YFSETQ. The CDR3 extends over 15 amino acids. J was trimmed by 0 bases and V by 5 bases; bases with no gene match: 7. In DNA form, the CDR3 reads TGCGCCAGCAGTCTAACAGGGGATTACCAAGAGACCCAGTACTTC. Its protein is CASSLTGDYQETQYF.

This clone has a handful of counts. The chain links TRBV3-1 (or the pseudogene TRBV3-2) to TRBJ2-5; 11 bases map to TRBD2. CDR1 is LGHDT and CDR2 is YNNKEL in the germline V gene (reference sequence). CDR3 length: 15 amino acids. Trimming took 2 bases from V and 7 from J; bases not matched to a gene: 6. The chain's CDR3 is CASSQRGLAVMTQYF. The DNA of the CDR3 is TGTGCCAGCAGCCAAAGGGGACTAGCGGTCATGACCCAGTACTTC.

V and J are TRBV15 and TRBJ1-1, with D unclear. The ends were cut back, 0 bases at V and 0 bases at J, with 8 bases in the middle. CDR3 length: 15 amino acids. Germline V gene data show CDR1 as LNHNV and CDR2 as YYDKDF (reference sequence). The CDR3 bases are TGTGCCACCAGCAGAGATCGATACATGAACACTGAAGCTTTCTTT. It codes for CATSRDRYMNTEAFF.

The chain recombines TRBV7-9 with TRBJ1-1; D call uncertain. The length of the CDR3 is 13 residues. Germline V gives CDR1 SEHNR, CDR2 FQNEAQ (reference sequence). V was shortened by 4 bases and J by 5 bases, with 11 bases between the two germline ends. CDR3 amino acids: CASSSIVETEAFF. The CDR3 DNA reads TGTGCCAGCAGCTCGATTGTCGAAACTGAAGCTTTCTTT.

The genes are TRBV6-5 and TRBJ1-1, with D maybe TRBD1 (6 bases). Trimming took 0 bases from V and 5 from J, leaving 13 bases between them. Germline V gene sequence: CDR1 MNHEY, CDR2 SVGAGI. This CDR3 is built from 15 residues. This chain's CDR3 is CASSYSEQGYTEAFF. In DNA, the CDR3 is TGTGCCAGCAGTTACTCCGAACAGGGTTATACTGAAGCTTTCTTT.

V gene TRBV3-1 (or the pseudogene TRBV3-2) combines with J gene TRBJ1-4, with TRBD1 identical over 7 bases. CDR3 length equals 15 residues. The V gene's germline CDR1 is LGHDT and CDR2 YNNKEL (reference sequence). Trimming removed 4 bases from V and 2 bases from J; junction bases left unmatched: 4. CDR3 amino acids: CASSRRQGTNEKLFF. Here the CDR3 DNA reads TGTGCCAGCAGCCGCCGACAGGGTACTAATGAAAAACTGTTTTTT.

The V call is TRBV10-1, the J call TRBJ2-7; D unclear. Per the germline V gene, CDR1 is WNHNN and CDR2 is SYGVQD (reference sequence). CDR3 length equals 8 residues. Trimming pared 3 bases from V and 12 bases from J, leaving 3 bases between. Written as DNA, the CDR3 is TGCGCCAGCAGTGAAGGGTACTTC. It translates to CASSEGYF.

This chain uses TRBV5-6 with TRBJ1-1, with unresolved D. V lost 1 base, J lost 7 bases, and 8 bases lay in between. This CDR3 has 12 residues. In germline, CDR1 is SGHDT, CDR2 YYEEEE. The CDR3 reads CASSLRAGEAFF. For the CDR3, the DNA is TGTGCCAGCAGCTTGAGGGCCGGTGAAGCTTTCTTT.

The chain combines TRBV7-2 with TRBJ2-3; possibly TRBD1 for D (5 bases). Germline CDR1 SGHTA, CDR2 FQGNSA. There are 15 residues in the CDR3. Trimming pared 5 bases from V and 0 bases from J, leaving 12 bases between. The CDR3 region is CASSVRPGSTDTQYF. The CDR3, as DNA: TGTGCCAGCAGCGTACGACCAGGGAGCACAGATACGCAGTATTTT.

A remark on this clone: The junction departs from germline at one end; a sequencing error may be responsible. The chain carries TRBV19 and TRBJ1-4, with D unclear. CDR1 is LNHDA, CDR2 SQIVND, per germline (reference sequence). CDR3 size: 13 residues. CDR3 in DNA: TGTGCCAGTAACGGAAGGTCTAAGGAAAAACTGTTTTTT. Its protein is CASNGRSKEKLFF.

The chain uses TRBV7-9 and TRBJ2-5; no reliable D call. V shed 3 bases and J shed 4 bases, with 18 bases lying between them. The germline V gene encodes CDR1 SEHNR and CDR2 FQNEAQ (reference sequence). This CDR3 comprises 16 residues. The CDR3 sequence: CASSFGPEQALETQYF. The CDR3, as DNA: TGTGCCAGCAGCTTCGGGCCTGAGCAGGCGTTAGAGACCCAGTACTTC.

The table lists this clone with a few counts. This chain links TRBV9 with TRBJ1-3, with 8 bases fitting TRBD1. In germline, CDR1 is SGDLS, CDR2 YYNGEE. The CDR3 is 19 residues long. The V gene end was trimmed by 1 base and the J gene end by 0 bases; junction bases not matched to a gene: 12. The CDR3 spells CASSVFSGQDDTSGNTIYF. CDR3 DNA: TGTGCCAGCAGCGTATTCTCGGGACAGGACGACACCTCTGGAAACACCATATATTTT.

V is TRBV5-6 and J is TRBJ1-5; TRBD1 aligns across 8 bases. Per germline, CDR1 SGHDT and CDR2 YYEEEE. The J segment lost 2 bases and the V segment lost 4 bases, leaving 5 bases of the junction unmatched. The CDR3 is 15 amino acids. Written as DNA, the CDR3 is TGTGCCAGCAGCGGTGGGACAGGTCGCAATCAGCCCCAGCATTTT. It translates to CASSGGTGRNQPQHF.

This chain connects TRBV7-8 to TRBJ2-2; TRBD1 or TRBD2 may be the D gene (5 bases each). Trimming left V 8 bases short and J 6 bases short, with 10 bases between. CDR1 and CDR2 (germline): SGHVS, FQNEAQ. The CDR3 loop spans 12 amino acids. In DNA form, the CDR3 reads TGTGCCAGCTCCCGGGGCCCCGGGGAGCTGTTTTTT. Amino acid sequence: CASSRGPGELFF.

The chain uses TRBV7-9 and TRBJ1-6; a weak D match, TRBD1 (5 bases). Germline V gives CDR1 SEHNR, CDR2 FQNEAQ (reference sequence). The CDR3 extends over 13 amino acids. Trimming cost V 3 bases and J 9 bases, with 9 bases left between them. As DNA, the CDR3 is TGTGCCAGCAGCTTGACGGGGGGTTCACCCCTCCACTTT. Amino acid sequence: CASSLTGGSPLHF.